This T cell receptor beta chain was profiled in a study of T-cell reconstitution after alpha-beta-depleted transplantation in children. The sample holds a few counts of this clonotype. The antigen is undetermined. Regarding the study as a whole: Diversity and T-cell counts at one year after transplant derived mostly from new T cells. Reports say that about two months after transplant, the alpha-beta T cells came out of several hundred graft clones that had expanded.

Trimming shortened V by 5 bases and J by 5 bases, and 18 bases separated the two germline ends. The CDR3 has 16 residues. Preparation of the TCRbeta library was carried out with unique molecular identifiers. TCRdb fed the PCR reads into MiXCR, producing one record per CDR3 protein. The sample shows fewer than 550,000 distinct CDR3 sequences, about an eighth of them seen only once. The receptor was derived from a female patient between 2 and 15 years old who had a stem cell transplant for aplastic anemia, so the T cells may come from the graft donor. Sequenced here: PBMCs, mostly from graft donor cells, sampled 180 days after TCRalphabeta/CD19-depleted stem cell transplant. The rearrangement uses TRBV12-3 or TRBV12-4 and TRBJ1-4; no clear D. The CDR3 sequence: CASSQVAAASNEKLFF. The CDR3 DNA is TGTGCCAGCAGTCAAGTTGCGGCGGCCTCGAATGAAAAACTGTTTTTT.